This passage covers 12 T cell receptor beta chains from one sample sequenced in a study of blood T cell repertoires in COVID-19. Repertoires were generated with immunoSEQ multiplex PCR, while TCRdb's copy carries only in-frame clones and drops some. The sample shows 60,000 or so clones, roughly 87% of them seen only once. Material for sequencing was peripheral blood. The receptor source for this set is a human donor with acute or convalescent COVID-19. The donor label of this sample is uncertain.

The V and J genes are TRBV25-1 and TRBJ1-5; 9 bases are a match to TRBD1. J lost 2 bases, V lost 4 bases, and 12 bases had no gene match. The CDR3 sequence is 18 residues long. From germline, CDR1 is MGHDK and CDR2 SYGVNS. The CDR3 protein is CASSGHQRGQGGNQPQHF. DNA for the CDR3: TGTGCCAGCAGTGGACATCAACGGGGACAGGGAGGCAATCAGCCCCAGCATTTT.

The V call is TRBV11-2, the J call TRBJ2-6; D possibly corresponds to TRBD2 (5 bases). Trimming took 1 base from V and 0 from J, leaving 7 bases between them. Per germline, CDR1 SGHAT and CDR2 FQNNGV. This CDR3 is 16 amino acids long. CDR3 sequence reads: CASSLVAGSGANVLTF. In DNA form, the CDR3 reads TGTGCCAGCAGCTTAGTCGCGGGCTCTGGGGCCAACGTCCTGACTTTC.

The chain carries TRBV29-1 and TRBJ1-1; D is unclear. CDR3 length: 12 residues. The germline gives CDR1 SQVTM, CDR2 ANQGSEA. V lost 4 bases and J lost 5, with 11 bases in between. The CDR3 bases are TGCAGCGTTGTCGGCGGGAGGACTGAAGCTTTCTTT. It yields the protein CSVVGGRTEAFF.

The V and J genes are TRBV7-3 and TRBJ2-1; 8 nucleotides align to TRBD2. Germline V gene sequence: CDR1 SGHTA, CDR2 FQGTGA. The trim removed 5 bases at V and 5 bases at J, leaving 8 bases unmatched. CDR3 length: 15 amino acids. This chain's CDR3 is CASSPSGSLHNEQFF. The DNA for the CDR3 is TGTGCCAGCAGCCCCAGCGGGAGTCTCCACAATGAGCAGTTCTTC.

This chain links TRBV29-1 with TRBJ2-1; 10 bases are shared with TRBD2. Germline V gene sequence: CDR1 SQVTM, CDR2 ANQGSEA. This CDR3 region has 14 residues. J gave up 4 bases and V 4 bases, and 4 bases lay outside the gene matches. CDR3 coding DNA: TGCAGCGTTGGGACTAGCGGCAAGTACAATGAGCAGTTCTTC. The encoded protein is CSVGTSGKYNEQFF.

J is TRBJ2-1 and V is TRBV6-5; no firm D call. There are 15 residues in the CDR3. CDR1 and CDR2 from the germline V gene are MNHEY and SVGAGI. V was trimmed by 7 bases and J by 0 bases, leaving 13 bases between them. Here the CDR3 reads CASTLAPNSYNEQFF. DNA of the CDR3: TGTGCCAGCACTTTAGCCCCGAACTCCTACAATGAGCAGTTCTTC.

By share of the sample, this clone is medium-sized. The J gene is TRBJ2-1, the V gene TRBV10-3; 13 bases line up with TRBD2. Trimming at V came to 5 bases and at J to 7 bases, leaving 8 bases not matched to a gene. The germline gives CDR1 ENHRY, CDR2 SYGVKD. This CDR3 has 16 residues. CDR3 bases: TGTGCCATCAGTTTTACTAGCGGGAGGGCCAGGAATGAGCAGTTCTTC. Protein sequence: CAISFTSGRARNEQFF.

The chain recombines TRBV14 with TRBJ1-2, with D possibly matching TRBD1 (6 bases). Germline-derived CDR1 and CDR2 are SGHDN and FVKESK. This CDR3 has 13 amino acids. V shed 3 bases and J shed 3 bases, with 8 bases lying between them. The CDR3 is CASSQRQDYGYTF. CDR3 sequence (DNA): TGTGCCAGCAGCCAGAGACAGGACTATGGCTACACCTTC.

The chain links TRBV27 to TRBJ2-7; 10 nucleotides match TRBD1. Germline assignment: CDR1 MNHEY and CDR2 SMNVEV (reference sequence). CDR3 length: 16 residues. Trimming at V came to 3 bases and at J to 0 bases, leaving 5 bases not matched to a gene. The CDR3 DNA reads as TGTGCCAGCAGTTTTGGTCGGACAGGGGGCTCCTACGAGCAGTACTTC. This gives the protein CASSFGRTGGSYEQYF.

This clone was recorded at least ten times. The CDR3 loop is CASSPRSGREETQYF. CDR3 sequence (DNA): TGCGCCAGCAGCCCACGAAGCGGGAGGGAAGAGACCCAGTACTTC. The rearrangement joins TRBV5-1 to TRBJ2-5; 10 bases fit TRBD2. The length of the CDR3 is 15 residues. The junction had 6 bases not matched to a gene; V was cut back by 4 bases and J by 3 bases. The V gene's germline CDR1 is SGHRS and CDR2 YFSETQ.

The chain employs TRBV11-2 and TRBJ1-1, with TRBD1 as a possible D gene (6 bases). Between the trimmed V and J ends, which lost 3 bases and 4 bases, there was a span of 9 bases. The CDR3 is made up of 13 amino acids. Germline CDR1 and CDR2: SGHAT and FQNNGV. The CDR3 sequence is CASSFQGTTEAFF. The CDR3 DNA sequence: TGTGCCAGCAGCTTCCAGGGGACCACTGAAGCTTTCTTT. The whole variable domain, remainder taken from reference TRBV11-2 and TRBJ1-1, is EAGVAQSPRYKIIEKRQSVAFWCNPISGHATLYWYQQILGQGPKLLIQFQNNGVVDDSQLPKDRFSAERLKGVDSTLKIQPAKLEDSAVYLCASSFQGTTEAFFGQGTRLTVV.

The count of this clone is one. V is TRBV10-2 and J is TRBJ1-1, with a tentative D call TRBD1 (6 bases). CDR3 length: 16 residues. CDR1 is WSHSY and CDR2 is SAAADI in the germline V gene. V lost 0 bases to trimming and J lost 2 bases, with 13 bases between them. CDR3 protein: CASSESKGGSNTEAFF. In nucleotides, the CDR3 is TGCGCCAGCAGTGAGTCGAAAGGGGGAAGTAACACTGAAGCTTTCTTT.